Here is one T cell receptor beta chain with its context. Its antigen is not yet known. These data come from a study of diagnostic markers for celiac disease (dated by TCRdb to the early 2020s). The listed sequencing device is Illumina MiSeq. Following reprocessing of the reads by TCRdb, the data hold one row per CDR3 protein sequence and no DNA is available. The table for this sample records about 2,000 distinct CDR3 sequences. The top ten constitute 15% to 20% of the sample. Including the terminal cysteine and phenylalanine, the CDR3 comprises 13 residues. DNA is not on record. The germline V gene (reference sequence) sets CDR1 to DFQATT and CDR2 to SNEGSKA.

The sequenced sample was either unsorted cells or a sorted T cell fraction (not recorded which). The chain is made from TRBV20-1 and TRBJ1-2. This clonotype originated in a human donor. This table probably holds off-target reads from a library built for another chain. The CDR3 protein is CSAEYLTNYGYTF.